These T cell receptor beta chains were read from a single sample in a study of blood T cells in healthy people across ages. TCRdb analysed the 5' RACE reads with MiXCR anew, one entry per CDR3 protein. The sample shows about 1.4 million distinct CDR3 sequences, roughly 59% of them seen only once. Sample: blood. These receptors were obtained from a man aged 18 to 35 in good health. Each CDR3 is given with its conserved first and last residue. The D gene is left open where the match is weak. Size is stated for part of the rows, as once, few or many counts, or as a class when the clone is expanded.

d_call,v_call,j_call,clone_size,cdr3_nt,cdr3_aa
.,TRBV6-1,TRBJ2-5,.,TGTGCCAGCAAAGAGGTGGAGACCCAGTACTTC,CASKEVETQYF
.,TRBV29-1,TRBJ2-3,.,TGCAGCGGGGGTCGGGCTCCCTCTTCAGATACGCAGTATTTT,CSGGRAPSSDTQYF
TRBD1,TRBV29-1,TRBJ2-5,.,TGCAGCGGCTTACAGGGGGCATCGGAGACCCAGTACTTC,CSGLQGASETQYF
TRBD1,TRBV6-1,TRBJ2-4,few,TGTGCCAGCAGTGAACCAACTTACAGGGGAGCGAGCAAAAACATTCAGTACTTC,CASSEPTYRGASKNIQYF
.,TRBV25-1,TRBJ1-4,once,TGTGCCAGCAGTGCGGGAGGGGATAATGAAAAACTGTTTTTT,CASSAGGDNEKLFF
.,TRBV4-3,TRBJ2-3,.,TGCGCCAGCAGCCAAGATACGGGGGCTAGTCTCACAGATACGCAGTATTTT,CASSQDTGASLTDTQYF
TRBD2,TRBV29-1,TRBJ2-1,.,TGCAGCGTTGGGGCTAGCGGGAGCGATGAGCAGTTCTTC,CSVGASGSDEQFF
.,TRBV4-2,TRBJ2-4,.,TGTGCCAGCAGCCAAGATCCCCTAGCCAAAAACATTCAGTACTTC,CASSQDPLAKNIQYF
.,TRBV29-1,TRBJ2-7,.,TGCAGCGTTGAAGCCGACAAGTCCTACGAGCAGTACTTC,CSVEADKSYEQYF
TRBD2,TRBV20-1,TRBJ2-5,.,TGCAGTGCTCCGGGACTAGGGGGGGAGACCCGGTACTTC,CSAPGLGGETRYF
.,TRBV7-2,TRBJ1-1,few,TGTGCCAGCAGCACCCCTGGGCACTTCACTGAAGCTTTCTTT,CASSTPGHFTEAFF
.,TRBV20-1,TRBJ1-5,.,TGCAGTGCTAGAGAGCCAGATCAGCCCCAGCATTTT,CSAREPDQPQHF
.,TRBV5-1,TRBJ2-6,.,TGCGCCAGCAGCTTGAGAGAAGAGAGCTCTGGGGCCAACGTCCTGACTTTC,CASSLREESSGANVLTF
.,TRBV10-2,TRBJ1-5,few,TGCGCCAGCAGTGCAGGGACTGCTCAGCCCCAGCATTTT,CASSAGTAQPQHF
.,TRBV29-1,TRBJ2-7,few,TGCAGCGTTGAAGTTGACAACCCTTCCTACGAGCAGTACTTC,CSVEVDNPSYEQYF